This TCR beta chain was sequenced in a study of human thymus T cells. Study conclusions and caveats: Thymic repertoires from unrelated individuals overlapped highly, related research reported. Thymic and blood repertoires seemed to favor certain V and J genes.

Of note for this clone: Its cognate antigen is unknown.

TCRdb keeps only in-frame clones here, not all; method: immunoSEQ multiplex PCR. The data hold 120,000 or so clones, with about 94% observed a single time. Thymic resections from corrective heart surgery supplied the tissue. Healthy Finnish infants undergoing corrective surgery for congenital heart defects were used as donors. CDR1 and CDR2 (germline): LGHNA, YSLEER. This CDR3 has 18 residues. The V end was cut by 0 bases, the J end by 2 bases, with 20 bases between. The chain recombines TRBV4-3 with TRBJ2-7, with D possibly matching TRBD1 (6 bases). The clonotype comes from a boy in the first two years of life with a congenital heart defect but otherwise immunologically healthy. Sequencing input: thymus tissue. This CDR3 is CASSQDLTNRASAYEQYF. CDR3 DNA sequence: TGCGCCAGCAGCCAAGATTTGACGAACAGGGCGAGCGCCTACGAGCAGTACTTC.